This T cell receptor (beta chain) was captured by sequencing in a study of T cells in Graves' hyperthyroidism and ophthalmopathy. Study details: Peripheral blood draws took place at initial diagnosis, ahead of any treatment.

Per germline, CDR1 LNHDA and CDR2 SQIVND (reference sequence). The CDR3 runs to 13 residues. V lost 0 bases and J 7 bases, leaving 4 bases between the germline ends. This clonotype was seen more than once but under ten times. Amplified TCR beta CDR3 regions derived from RNA transcripts. HTBI primers were the set used in a first-round RT-PCR of the TCR CDR3. TCRdb independently ran MiXCR on the multiplex PCR reads; one entry per CDR3 protein. The profile shows about 600,000 distinct CDR3 sequences, roughly 15% of them singletons. The sequenced sample consisted of blood. This chain links TRBV19 with TRBJ1-6; unclear D gene. This TCR came from a woman aged 35 to 49 with Graves' ophthalmopathy. CDR3 sequence: CASSIDVNSPLHF. CDR3 nucleotides: TGTGCCAGTAGTATAGATGTAAATTCACCCCTCCACTTT.